This T cell receptor beta chain was captured by sequencing in a study of T cell responses to AZD1222 COVID-19 vaccine. Overall study results and limits: Just a handful of AZD1222 recipients were seropositive at baseline. Two AZD1222 doses significantly raised spike-specific TCR breadth and depth over controls. Nearly half of unique spike-specific TCRs reportedly avoided B.1.351 and B.1.1.7 mutated regions.

Second-dose recipients at about 4 or about 12 weeks were treated as one pooled group. The V segment lost 5 bases and the J segment 5 bases; nucleotides outside the gene matches: 7. The CDR3 totals 14 residues. Germline V gene sequence: CDR1 SGHVS, CDR2 FQNEAQ. Data came from immunoSEQ multiplex PCR; TCRdb stores just in-frame clones and leaves some out. The repertoire holds around 140,000 clones, with under 95% as singletons. This clone was detected a few times. The antigen is unknown. The origin of this receptor is an adult who received the AZD1222 COVID-19 vaccine. This chain uses TRBV7-8 with TRBJ1-1, with 8 nucleotides matching TRBD1. The specimen was peripheral blood, collected 28 days after the second AZD1222 dose. CDR3 DNA sequence: TGTGCCAGCAGCACCCGACAGGGGTTGACTGAAGCTTTCTTT. This translates into CASSTRQGLTEAFF.